What follows is one TCR beta chain and its context. Antigen: not known. The CDR3 spans 16 residues. V was pared by 3 bases and J by 3 bases, with 18 bases between. Germline V gene lookup returns CDR1 SGHKS and CDR2 YYEKEE (reference sequence). Profiling relied on immunoSEQ multiplex PCR, and the TCRdb table lists in-frame clones only, not all of them. Here the sample spans some 50,000 clones, approximately 79% being singletons. The data belong to a study of T cell responses to AZD1222 COVID-19 vaccine. Whole-study results and caveats: Nearly half of unique spike-specific TCRs reportedly avoided B.1.351 and B.1.1.7 mutated regions. Clonal diversity was possibly underestimated, and the donors were mostly white British, with more females. A rise in Spike-specific TCR breadth and depth followed two AZD1222 doses. Across spike, vaccine-associated CD4 TCRs were found, dominant at 160-218 and 743-854.

The chain employs TRBV5-5 and TRBJ1-1; a weak D match, TRBD1 (6 bases). Here the sequenced sample was peripheral blood, taken on day 0 of MenACWY control vaccination. The receptor comes from an adult in good health. CDR3 nucleotides: TGTGCCAGCAGCTCAAGGGGGGGCGCGTCGTACACTGAAGCTTTCTTT. This encodes CASSSRGGASYTEAFF.